This T cell receptor (beta chain) emerged from a study of radiation and T cells in renal cell carcinoma (dated by TCRdb to between 2020 and 2021). Notes on the research overall: Samples were obtained from a clinical trial, in which 15 Gy stereotactic body radiation therapy was delivered to primary renal cell carcinomas and nephrectomy was performed 4 weeks later. Across all 53 samples, several million unique CDR3 nucleotide sequences encoding some 2.6 million unique CDR3 amino acid sequences were identified. TCR beta sequencing covered 50 to 55 samples in total, comprising roughly 25 tumors and some 27 peripheral blood samples.

Results the study describes overall, beyond this receptor: Dynamics of the blood repertoire were not tracked past 4 weeks after treatment. An increase in top tumor clonotypes in blood was observed from baseline to 2 weeks post-radiation, followed by contraction by 4 weeks, which was taken to suggest transient expansion of tumor-resident clones. The single-armed trial design could not address effects of radiation dose or scheduling on the TCR repertoire. No pretreatment tumor biopsies were available, so the baseline intratumoral presence of clonotypes could not be determined.

Following the manufacturer's recommendations, the immunoSEQ kit was used to generate TCR beta libraries from genomic DNA. To prepare the libraries, a first multiplex PCR with proprietary primers was run, followed by a second PCR that added unique barcodes, and a bead cleanup was done after each round. Each sample batch included a kit-provided positive control reaction and a negative control reaction. The final libraries underwent checking on an Agilent 4200 TapeStation D1000 ScreenTape, volumetric pooling, and quantification by qPCR. Sequencing was performed on an Illumina NextSeq500 with a MidOutput 150-cycle cartridge, and 156 Read1 and 15 Index1 cycles were run with kit custom primers. The pooled library was loaded at 0.85 to 1 pM, with a roughly 21% PhiX control spiked in. Processing in the source paper ran as follows. Vendor-processed data were analyzed in R, and a clonotype was defined as all T cells sharing the same CDR3 nucleotide sequence. For clone abundance analyses, frequencies were normalized to the 10,000 most abundant clones in each sample. Public T cell clones, which averaged fewer than five per sample, were removed prior to analysis. Tumor-enriched clonotypes and baseline blood-enriched clonotypes were defined as those with an abundance difference of at least 32-fold between compartments. A beta-binomial differential abundance model was used to identify clonotypes that were expanded or contracted between blood time points. Similarity between tumor and blood repertoires was quantified using the Baroni-Urbani and Buser coefficient, and groups were compared with two-tailed Wilcoxon tests in R. TCRdb carries this immuneACCESS record with in-frame sequences only. Its versions omit some clonotypes, under half of them owing to an unresolved V gene in the studies checked, with the rest unexplained. That table gives V, J and clone size, and the DNA gave D and trimming. Here the sample has almost 50,000 clones; around three quarters occur a single time. 25% to 35% of the sample belongs to the ten largest clones.

About this clone itself: No antigen is known for it. No base quality information exists; no much larger clone differs at one position.

The time point label here, explained by the study, means: blood 2 weeks post-SBRT. In the paper's terms, the treatment or condition label means: 15 Gy SBRT to primary tumor, nephrectomy 4 weeks later. To follow tumor-enriched clonotypes, serial peripheral blood was collected from radiation-treated patients at baseline and at 2 weeks and 4 weeks after SBRT. Renal cell carcinoma with clear cell pathology was present in all patients. The QIAamp DNA Blood Mini Kit (Qiagen) was used to prepare genomic DNA for TCR sequencing. The analyses included just those samples that passed every quality control check. Including cysteine and phenylalanine, the CDR3 has 13 amino acids. The read is trimmed to its CDR3 DNA, 39 bases read in frame from base 1. At the junction V is shortened by 6 bases and J by 4 bases, with 12 bases in between. Reading the germline V gene gives CDR1 MDHEN and CDR2 SYDVKM.

The sequence was obtained from a woman between 70 and 85 years old with renal cell carcinoma. Recombination linked TRBV28 to TRBJ1-2, with TRBD1 as a weak D call on 5 bases. Sequenced material: blood, taken from a patient whose treatment included radiotherapy and nephrectomy. Here the CDR3 is given as CASRVPGVYGYTF. The DNA is as follows: TGTGCCAGCAGAGTTCCGGGGGTCTATGGCTACACCTTC.